The subject of this entry is one T cell receptor beta chain. Antigen: not known. The CDR3 is made up of 10 amino acids. Germline V CDR1 and CDR2: MNHEY, SVGAGI. Trimming cost V 6 bases and J 6 bases, with 3 bases left between them. This specimen belongs to a study of beta chain features in type 1 diabetes. Study conclusions and caveats: Sequencing the cDNA could make cells with high TCR expression show up more than they should. In the patient group, naive, central memory and Treg TCRB repertoires seemed more alike than in the healthy donor group.

Of the isolated RNA, all was reverse transcribed, and so the sequenced material was expressed TCRB transcripts. Clones were read by immunoSEQ multiplex PCR, and TCRdb kept only the in-frame ones, dropping some. The sample shows 600,000 to 650,000 clones, around 15% of them seen only once. This TCR was sampled from a man younger than 30 in good health. Sequenced material: naive CD4+ T cells from blood. The chain carries TRBV6-5 and TRBJ2-1; D not resolved. The CDR3 sequence is CASRRNEQFF. The CDR3 nucleotides are TGTGCCAGCAGACGCAATGAGCAGTTCTTC.